This TCR beta chain was obtained from a study of OX40 agonist ivuxolimab in advanced cancers. Context from the whole study: Ivuxolimab was an agonistic, fully human IgG2 monoclonal antibody directed against OX40 (CD134), a costimulatory receptor. Intravenous ivuxolimab was administered to patients every 2 weeks at six dose levels: 0.01, 0.1, 0.3, 1.5, 3 and 10 mg/kg. Of the 50 to 55 patients in dose escalation, 19 had hepatocellular carcinoma, approximately 15 had melanoma, 9 had renal cell carcinoma and 9 had head and neck cancer. In the dose-escalation cohort, around four fifths of patients were male, and the mean age was around 65 years with a range of roughly 23 to 79. Patients were allowed to have had prior anti-PD-1, anti-PD-L1 or anti-CTLA-4 therapy, and 40% to 45% of the dose-escalation patients had previously received checkpoint inhibitors. Partial responses occurred in three dose-escalation patients: two with cutaneous melanoma and one with hepatocellular carcinoma. Peripheral TCRbeta sequencing aimed to test whether ivuxolimab altered TCR sequence diversity and caused clonal T-cell expansion. The paper covers the monotherapy dose-escalation part of the phase I ivuxolimab trial, which included N ≈ 50 patients. Study-wide conclusions, independent of this receptor: Antigen specificity was not determined for the clonally expanded peripheral T cells. Low levels of normalized T-cell clonal expansion were also seen in some patients who did not respond. At doses of 0.1 to 3.0 mg/kg, clonal expansion of both CD4+ and CD8+ blood T cells was observed from baseline to week 6. In the 0.1-3.0 mg/kg groups, partial responders had among the lowest normalized peripheral clonal expansion, particularly in CD8+ T cells. After ivuxolimab, CD8+ T cells had more expanded clones than CD4+ T cells on average.

Genomic DNA was isolated from the sorted cells so that the TCRbeta CDR3 region could be sequenced. The immunoSEQ Assay was used for sequencing of TCRbeta CDR3 regions. Imported from immuneACCESS, the table was reduced by TCRdb to in-frame sequences with V and J called. These copies leave out some clones; in studies compared against another copy, an unresolved V gene accounts for under half, and the cause of the remainder is not known. The sample records 41,000 or so clones, approximately 80% of which are singletons. Together, the top ten hold 22% of the sample. The trial excluded patients who had a history of autoimmune disease or who were on systemic immunosuppression. In every dose cohort, peripheral blood was drawn for TCR sequencing at baseline, cycle 4 day 1, and cycle 7 day 1. The samples were drawn from a first-in-human, open-label, multicenter phase I dose-escalation trial of ivuxolimab. Adults with locally advanced or metastatic head and neck squamous cell, hepatocellular, melanoma or renal cell carcinoma were enrolled in the trial. Before TCR sequencing, CD4+ T cells and CD8+ T cells from peripheral blood were sorted into separate populations.

This clone was observed once. This receptor's antigen is unknown. The sample holds no much larger clone one base away, and base qualities are not on file. V loses 3 bases of germline sequence and J loses 5 bases, and the interval between the two ends is 13 bases. Measured from the cysteine to the phenylalanine, the CDR3 is 15 residues long. The read is trimmed to its CDR3 DNA, 45 bases read in frame from base 1. Reading the germline V gene (reference sequence) gives CDR1 LNHDA and CDR2 SQIVND. Sequenced here: CD4+ or CD8+ T cells sorted from blood, sampled in a trial of the OX40 agonist ivuxolimab. The rearrangement combines TRBV19 with TRBJ2-2; TRBD1 is possibly the D segment (6 matching bases). The TCR sequence derives from an adult with an advanced solid tumor such as melanoma, head and neck, liver or kidney cancer. Here the CDR3 is given as CASSIRWGQTGELFF. In nucleotides, the sequence is TGTGCCAGTAGTATCCGATGGGGGCAAACCGGGGAGCTGTTTTTT.